A selection of T cell receptor beta chains follows, all from one sample in a study of immune heterogeneity within non-small cell lung tumors. TCRdb reanalysed the multiplex PCR reads using MiXCR and keeps one entry per CDR3 protein. This table has several thousand distinct CDR3 sequences, 15% to 20% appearing once. Source material: lung tumor tissue. These receptors were obtained from a man aged 50 to 59 with non-small cell lung cancer. Each CDR3 is given with its conserved first and last residue. The D gene is left open where the match is weak. Expanded clones get a size class; other rows say once, few or many, or leave the size out.

V gene,clone size,D gene,J gene,CDR3 DNA,CDR3 protein
TRBV10-3,many,TRBD1,TRBJ1-2,TGTGCCATCAGTGAGTCGAAAACAGGGGTTAACTATGGCTACACCTTC,CAISESKTGVNYGYTF
TRBV6-2/TRBV6-3,NA,NA,TRBJ2-3,TGTGCCAGCAGGGACTCCGGCACAGATACGCAGTATTTT,CASRDSGTDTQYF
TRBV5-1,medium-sized,NA,TRBJ2-7,TGCGCCAGCAGCTTGGTGGGGATCGAGCAGTACTTC,CASSLVGIEQYF
TRBV28,medium-sized,TRBD1,TRBJ2-5,TGTGCCAGCAGAATACAGGGGGCGGGGACCCAGTACTTC,CASRIQGAGTQYF
TRBV30,medium-sized,NA,TRBJ2-7,TGTGCCTGGATCGACTCCTACGAGCAGTACTTC,CAWIDSYEQYF
TRBV18,medium-sized,NA,TRBJ2-7,TGTGCCAGCTCACCGGCGGGCTCACGGAGCTCCTACGAGCAGTACTTC,CASSPAGSRSSYEQYF
TRBV5-1,medium-sized,NA,TRBJ2-7,TGCGCCAGCAGCTTGTGGGGGGCGGGGGAGCAGTACTTC,CASSLWGAGEQYF
TRBV19,NA,NA,TRBJ2-1,TGTGCCAGTAGTATTGTCTGGCAGGGGCCCATCAATGAGCAGTTCTTC,CASSIVWQGPINEQFF
TRBV5-4,few,NA,TRBJ2-5,TGTGCCAGCAGCTTGGTATCGAGTCAAGAGACCCAGTACTTC,CASSLVSSQETQYF
TRBV9,NA,NA,TRBJ2-7,TGTGCCAGCAGCGTAGCGGGCTACGAGCAGTACTTC,CASSVAGYEQYF
TRBV9,medium-sized,NA,TRBJ2-1,TGTGCCAGCAGCGTAGAGAGCATCCTTCCCCATGAGCAGTTCTTC,CASSVESILPHEQFF
TRBV20-1,NA,TRBD2,TRBJ2-1,TGCAGTGCTAGGACCCCGGGACTAGCGTTTGAGCAGTTCTTC,CSARTPGLAFEQFF
TRBV7-3,few,NA,TRBJ2-5,TGTGCCAGCGCCCGGGGCCCCCAAGAGACCCAGTACTTC,CASARGPQETQYF
TRBV7-2,medium-sized,NA,TRBJ2-2,TGTGCCAGCAGCCGCAACACCGGGGAGCTGTTTTTT,CASSRNTGELFF
TRBV27,medium-sized,TRBD2,TRBJ2-7,TGTGCCAGCAGCATACTAGCGGGAGGCCACTACGAGCAGTACTTC,CASSILAGGHYEQYF
TRBV2,medium-sized,NA,TRBJ1-6,TGTGCCAGCAGTGAGTTTGCAGGGGCGTTAGGTTCACCCCTCCACTTT,CASSEFAGALGSPLHF
TRBV20-1,medium-sized,NA,TRBJ2-7,TGCAGTGCTAGCCGGGCGGGCCTGGACGAGCAGTACTTC,CSASRAGLDEQYF
TRBV27,medium-sized,TRBD1,TRBJ2-4,TGTGCCAGCAGTCTCGGGACAGGGGCCAAAAACATTCAGTACTTC,CASSLGTGAKNIQYF
TRBV27,NA,NA,TRBJ2-2,TGTGCCAGCAGTGCCACCGGGGAGCTGTTTTTT,CASSATGELFF
TRBV12-3/TRBV12-4,medium-sized,TRBD2,TRBJ2-3,TGTGCCACTTTAGCGGGAGGGACAGATACGCAGTATTTT,CATLAGGTDTQYF
TRBV4-2,NA,NA,TRBJ2-2,TGTGCCAGCAGCCAAGATCATGGAGGGAGTCGGTCCGGGGAGCTGTTTTTT,CASSQDHGGSRSGELFF
TRBV4-1,medium-sized,TRBD2,TRBJ2-1,TGCGCCAGCAGCCTTCTCGGACTAGCGGGGGCATCGGGTGAGCAGTTCTTC,CASSLLGLAGASGEQFF
TRBV5-8,many,TRBD1,TRBJ1-1,TGTGCCAGCAGCTTGTGGACAGGTTATATGAACACTGAAGCTTTCTTT,CASSLWTGYMNTEAFF
TRBV28,NA,TRBD1,TRBJ1-4,TGTGCCAGCAGTTTTTGGGACAGGGGGTCAACTAATGAAAAACTGTTTTTT,CASSFWDRGSTNEKLFF
TRBV5-1,medium-sized,NA,TRBJ2-7,TGCGCCAGCAGCTTGCGGGGCAGGACCTACGAGCAGTACTTC,CASSLRGRTYEQYF
TRBV9,medium-sized,NA,TRBJ2-1,TGTGCCAGCAGCGTAGACGAGGGCTACAATGAGCAGTTCTTC,CASSVDEGYNEQFF
TRBV27,medium-sized,TRBD1,TRBJ2-1,TGTGCCAGCAGTGGGACAGGGATCGATGAGCAGTTCTTC,CASSGTGIDEQFF
TRBV7-9,few,TRBD1,TRBJ2-7,TGTGCCAGCAGCCCAACTGACAGGGGGTACCACGAGCAGTACTTC,CASSPTDRGYHEQYF
TRBV6-1,medium-sized,TRBD1,TRBJ2-1,TGTGCCAGCAGTTATTCGGACGGGACAGGACTGTTCTTC,CASSYSDGTGLFF
TRBV20-1,large,TRBD2,TRBJ2-1,TGCAGTGCTAGTCCACTAGCGGAGATATACAATGAGCAGTTCTTC,CSASPLAEIYNEQFF
TRBV7-2,many,TRBD2,TRBJ2-1,TGTGCCAGCAGCTTAGGGCTAGCGGGAGTAGGAGAGCAGTTCTTC,CASSLGLAGVGEQFF
TRBV29-1,few,NA,TRBJ2-3,TGCAGCGTTGTTATGAGGGACCGAGAAAGCACAGATACGCAGTATTTT,CSVVMRDRESTDTQYF
TRBV3-1,medium-sized,TRBD2,TRBJ2-1,TGTGCCAGCAGCTCAGGACTAGCGGGAGTGTACAATGAGCAGTTCTTC,CASSSGLAGVYNEQFF
TRBV20-1,medium-sized,NA,TRBJ1-1,TGCAGTGCTAAACAGAACACTGAAGCTTTCTTT,CSAKQNTEAFF
TRBV11-3,medium-sized,NA,TRBJ2-1,TGTGCCAGCAGCAAATTCGGCGAGGATAGCTCCTACAATGAGCAGTTCTTC,CASSKFGEDSSYNEQFF
TRBV20-1,few,TRBD2,TRBJ2-3,TGCAGTGCCCAACCGCTCGGGACTAGCGGTATCTTCACAGATACGCAGTATTTT,CSAQPLGTSGIFTDTQYF
TRBV6-1,medium-sized,NA,TRBJ2-7,TGTGCCAGCAGTTACGGCGGCGCGTCCTCCTACGAGCAGTACTTC,CASSYGGASSYEQYF
TRBV6-2/TRBV6-3,NA,NA,TRBJ2-7,TGTGCCAGCAGTTTATCCCTCCCTCTCGAGCAGCACTTC,CASSLSLPLEQHF
TRBV28,NA,NA,TRBJ2-1,TGTGCCAGCAGTTTAAGAGGGGGGGGCAATGAGCAGTTCTTC,CASSLRGGGNEQFF
TRBV28,medium-sized,NA,TRBJ2-1,TGTGCCAGCAGTTTAGCGGGGACCTCCGTCTTCCATGAGCAGTTCTTC,CASSLAGTSVFHEQFF
TRBV5-4,NA,NA,TRBJ1-2,TGTGCCAGCACCCCCCAGGGCGGCCTTCGGGGCTACACCTTC,CASTPQGGLRGYTF
TRBV12-3/TRBV12-4,medium-sized,NA,TRBJ1-6,TGTGCCAGCAGTTTCAGAGGACAGTCAGTGTCACCCCTCCACTTT,CASSFRGQSVSPLHF
TRBV5-1,large,NA,TRBJ1-2,TGCGCCAGCAGCTTGGCCCCAGGGCAAGGCTACACCTTC,CASSLAPGQGYTF
TRBV24-1,medium-sized,NA,TRBJ1-5,TGTGCCACCAGTGATTTAGGAGGGAATCAGCCCCAGCATTTT,CATSDLGGNQPQHF
TRBV29-1,NA,NA,TRBJ2-5,TGCAGCGCCCCGGACCGACAAGAGACCCAGTACTTC,CSAPDRQETQYF
TRBV5-5,medium-sized,NA,TRBJ1-2,TGTGCCAGCAGCTGGGACGGGGAGGACGGCTACACCTTC,CASSWDGEDGYTF
TRBV5-4,medium-sized,NA,TRBJ1-3,TGTGCCAGCAGCTCCAAACAGGCGACCTCTGGAAACACCATATATTTT,CASSSKQATSGNTIYF
TRBV6-2/TRBV6-3,NA,NA,TRBJ1-1,TGTGCCAGCGGAACAGGTATTCGGGCTGAAGCTTTCTTT,CASGTGIRAEAFF
TRBV28,medium-sized,TRBD1,TRBJ1-5,TGTGCCAGCGACGAAATGACAGGGGAGGCTCAGCCCCAGCATTTT,CASDEMTGEAQPQHF
TRBV20-1,few,TRBD1,TRBJ2-5,TGCAGTGCAAAACGGACAGGACAAGAGACCCAGTACTTC,CSAKRTGQETQYF
TRBV12-3/TRBV12-4,many,TRBD1,TRBJ1-5,TGTGCCATCACGACAGGGGATAGCAATCAGCCCCAGCATTTT,CAITTGDSNQPQHF